Listed here is a single T cell receptor (beta chain). Its antigen is still unknown. The ends were cut back, 0 bases at V and 4 bases at J, with 16 bases in the middle. The CDR3 has 16 amino acids. Looked up from germline, CDR1 is SGHRS and CDR2 is YFSETQ. This sample was included in a study of OX40 agonist ivuxolimab in advanced cancers. Overall study findings and caveats: Individuals who were partial responders at 0.1-3.0 mg/kg had clonal expansion that ranked among the lowest. The CD4+ and CD8+ T cells in the blood had expanded clonally by week 6 at 0.1 to 3.0 mg/kg.

TCRdb's copy holds only in-frame clones and misses some; the assay was immunoSEQ multiplex PCR. The data hold 55,000 to 60,000 clones, with over 80% observed a single time. The receptor comes from an adult with an advanced solid tumor such as melanoma, head and neck, liver or kidney cancer. The source was CD4+ or CD8+ T cells sorted from blood, collected in a trial of the OX40 agonist ivuxolimab. The V gene is TRBV5-1, the J gene TRBJ2-5; TRBD2 might be the D (6 bases). Here the CDR3 reads CASSLVLGGRGETQYF. For the CDR3, the DNA is TGCGCCAGCAGCTTGGTGTTAGGAGGGAGAGGAGAGACCCAGTACTTC.